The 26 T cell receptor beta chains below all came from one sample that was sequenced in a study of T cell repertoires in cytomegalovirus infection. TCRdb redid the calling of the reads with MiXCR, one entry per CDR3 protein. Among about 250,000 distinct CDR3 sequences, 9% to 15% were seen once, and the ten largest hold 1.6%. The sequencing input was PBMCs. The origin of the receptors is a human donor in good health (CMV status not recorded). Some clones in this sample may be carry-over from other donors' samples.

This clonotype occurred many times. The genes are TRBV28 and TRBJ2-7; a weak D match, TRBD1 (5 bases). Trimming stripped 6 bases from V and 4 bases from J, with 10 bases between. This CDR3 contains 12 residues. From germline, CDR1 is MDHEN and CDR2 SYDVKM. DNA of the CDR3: TGTGCCAGCAGGGCCCAGGGATACGAGCAGTACTTC. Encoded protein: CASRAQGYEQYF.

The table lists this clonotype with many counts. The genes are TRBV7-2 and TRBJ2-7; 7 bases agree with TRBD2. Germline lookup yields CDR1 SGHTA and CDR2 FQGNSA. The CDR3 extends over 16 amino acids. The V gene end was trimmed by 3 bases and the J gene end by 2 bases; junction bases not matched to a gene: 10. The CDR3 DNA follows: TGTGCCAGCAGCTTTGCGGCCCTAGCGGCAGCCTACGAGCAGTACTTC. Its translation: CASSFAALAAAYEQYF. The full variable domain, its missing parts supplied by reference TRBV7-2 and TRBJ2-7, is GAGVSQSPSNKVTEKGKDVELRCDPISGHTALYWYRQSLGQGLEFLIYFQGNSAPDKSGLPSDRFSAERTGGSVSTLTIQRTQQEDSAVYLCASSFAALAAAYEQYFGPGTRLTVT.

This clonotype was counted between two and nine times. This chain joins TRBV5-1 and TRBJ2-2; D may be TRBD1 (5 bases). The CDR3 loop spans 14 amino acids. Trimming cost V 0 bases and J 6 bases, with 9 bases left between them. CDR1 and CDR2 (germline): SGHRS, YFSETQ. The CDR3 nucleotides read TGCGCCAGCAGCTTGGTCAGGGAAGCCGGGGAGCTGTTTTTT. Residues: CASSLVREAGELFF.

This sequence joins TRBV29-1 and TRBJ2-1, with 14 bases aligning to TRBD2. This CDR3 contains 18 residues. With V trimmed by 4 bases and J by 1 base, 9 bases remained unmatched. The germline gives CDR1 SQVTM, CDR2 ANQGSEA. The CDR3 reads CSVAIWGLAGVSYNEQFF. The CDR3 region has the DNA TGCAGCGTTGCCATTTGGGGACTAGCGGGGGTTTCCTACAATGAGCAGTTCTTC.

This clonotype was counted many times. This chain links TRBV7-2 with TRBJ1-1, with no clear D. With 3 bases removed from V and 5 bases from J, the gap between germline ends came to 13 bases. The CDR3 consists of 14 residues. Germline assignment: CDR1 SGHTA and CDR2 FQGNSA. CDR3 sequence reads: CASSLDVGTTEAFF. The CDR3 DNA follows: TGTGCCAGCAGCTTGGACGTGGGTACTACTGAAGCTTTCTTT.

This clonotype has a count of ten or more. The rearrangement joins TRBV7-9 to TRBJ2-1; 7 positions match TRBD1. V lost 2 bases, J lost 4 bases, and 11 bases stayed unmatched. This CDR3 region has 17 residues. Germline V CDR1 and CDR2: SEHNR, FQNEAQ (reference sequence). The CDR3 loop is CASSLPQGQVLYNEQFF. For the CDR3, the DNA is TGTGCCAGCAGCTTACCTCAAGGACAGGTACTGTACAATGAGCAGTTCTTC.

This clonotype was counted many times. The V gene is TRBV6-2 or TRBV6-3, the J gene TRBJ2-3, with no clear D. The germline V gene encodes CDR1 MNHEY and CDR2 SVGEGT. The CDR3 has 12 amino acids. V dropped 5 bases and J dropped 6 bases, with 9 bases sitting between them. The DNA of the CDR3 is TGTGCCAGCAGTCCGGACGGTGATACGCAGTATTTT. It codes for CASSPDGDTQYF.

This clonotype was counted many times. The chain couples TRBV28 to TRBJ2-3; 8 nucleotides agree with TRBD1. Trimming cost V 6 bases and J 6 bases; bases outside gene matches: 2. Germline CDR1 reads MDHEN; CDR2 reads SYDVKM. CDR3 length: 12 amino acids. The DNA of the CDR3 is TGTGCCAGCAGACAGGGGGTGGATACGCAGTATTTT. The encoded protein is CASRQGVDTQYF.

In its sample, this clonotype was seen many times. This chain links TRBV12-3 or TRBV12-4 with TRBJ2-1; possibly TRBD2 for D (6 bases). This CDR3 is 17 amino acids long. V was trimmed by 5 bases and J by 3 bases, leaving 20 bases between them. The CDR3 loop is CASSPELGEAGYNEQFF. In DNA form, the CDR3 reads TGTGCCAGCAGTCCCGAGTTAGGGGAGGCGGGCTACAATGAGCAGTTCTTC.

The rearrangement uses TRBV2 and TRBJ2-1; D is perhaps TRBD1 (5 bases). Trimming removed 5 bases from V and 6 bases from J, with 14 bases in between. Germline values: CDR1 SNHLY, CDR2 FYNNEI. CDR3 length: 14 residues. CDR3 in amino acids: CASSTELGANEQFF. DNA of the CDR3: TGTGCCAGCAGTACTGAGTTAGGGGCCAATGAGCAGTTCTTC.

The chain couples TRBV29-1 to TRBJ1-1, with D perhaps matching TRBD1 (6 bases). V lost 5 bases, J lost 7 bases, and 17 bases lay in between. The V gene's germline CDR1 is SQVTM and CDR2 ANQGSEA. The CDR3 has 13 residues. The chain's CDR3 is CSVNRGGASEAFF. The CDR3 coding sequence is TGCAGCGTTAATCGCGGGGGGGCCAGTGAAGCTTTCTTT.

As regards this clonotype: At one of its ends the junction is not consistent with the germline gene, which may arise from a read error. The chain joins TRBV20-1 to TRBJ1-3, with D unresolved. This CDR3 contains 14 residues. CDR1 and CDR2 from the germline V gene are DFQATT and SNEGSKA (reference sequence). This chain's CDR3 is CSARGADSGNTIYF. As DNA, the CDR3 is TGCAGTGCCAGAGGAGCTGACTCTGGAAACACCATATATTTT.

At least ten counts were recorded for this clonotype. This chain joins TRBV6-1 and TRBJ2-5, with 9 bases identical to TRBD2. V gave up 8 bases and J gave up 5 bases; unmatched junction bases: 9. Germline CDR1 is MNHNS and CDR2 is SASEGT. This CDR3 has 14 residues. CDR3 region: CASGAGGTQETQYF. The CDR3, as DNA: TGTGCCAGCGGCGCGGGGGGGACCCAGGAGACCCAGTACTTC.

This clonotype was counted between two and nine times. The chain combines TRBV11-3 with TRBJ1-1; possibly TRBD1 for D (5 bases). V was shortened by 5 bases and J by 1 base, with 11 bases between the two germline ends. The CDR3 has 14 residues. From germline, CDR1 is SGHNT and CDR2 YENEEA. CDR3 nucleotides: TGTGCCAGCAGCCCTCGACAGCGGAACACTGAAGCTTTCTTT. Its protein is CASSPRQRNTEAFF.

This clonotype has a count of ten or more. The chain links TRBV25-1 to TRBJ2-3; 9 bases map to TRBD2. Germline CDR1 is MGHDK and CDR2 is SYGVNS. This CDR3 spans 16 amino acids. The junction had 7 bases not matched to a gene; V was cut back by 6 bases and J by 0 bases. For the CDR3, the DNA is TGTGCCAGCAGCCACGGCGGGGGGGCAAGCACAGATACGCAGTATTTT. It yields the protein CASSHGGGASTDTQYF.

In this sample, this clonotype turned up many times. CDR3 coding DNA: TGTGCCAGCAGCTTAGTAGGGACAGGGAGCGGCAATCAGCCCCAGCATTTT. This gives the protein CASSLVGTGSGNQPQHF. V gene TRBV7-2 combines with J gene TRBJ1-5; 9 nucleotides agree with TRBD1. V lost 1 base, J lost 2 bases, and 6 bases stayed unmatched. In germline, CDR1 is SGHTA, CDR2 FQGNSA. The CDR3 extends over 17 amino acids.

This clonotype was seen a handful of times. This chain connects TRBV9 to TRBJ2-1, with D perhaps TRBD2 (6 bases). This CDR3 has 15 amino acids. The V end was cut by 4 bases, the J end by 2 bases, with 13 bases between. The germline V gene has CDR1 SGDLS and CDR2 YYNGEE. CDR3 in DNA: TGTGCCAGCAGCCCCGCGGGAAAGGCCTACAATGAGCAGTTCTTC. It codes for CASSPAGKAYNEQFF.

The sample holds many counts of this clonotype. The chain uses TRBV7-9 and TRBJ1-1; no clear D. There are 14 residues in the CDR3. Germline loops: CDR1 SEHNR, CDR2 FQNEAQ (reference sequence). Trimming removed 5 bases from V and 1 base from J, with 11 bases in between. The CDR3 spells CASSPIDPNTEAFF. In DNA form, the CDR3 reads TGTGCCAGCAGCCCCATCGACCCGAACACTGAAGCTTTCTTT.

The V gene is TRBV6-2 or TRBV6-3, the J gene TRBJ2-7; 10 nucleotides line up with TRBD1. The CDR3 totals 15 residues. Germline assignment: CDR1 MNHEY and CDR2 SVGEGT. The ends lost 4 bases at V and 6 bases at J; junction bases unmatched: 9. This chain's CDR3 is CASSSVGQGVGEQYF. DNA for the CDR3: TGTGCCAGCAGTTCCGTCGGACAGGGGGTAGGCGAGCAGTACTTC.

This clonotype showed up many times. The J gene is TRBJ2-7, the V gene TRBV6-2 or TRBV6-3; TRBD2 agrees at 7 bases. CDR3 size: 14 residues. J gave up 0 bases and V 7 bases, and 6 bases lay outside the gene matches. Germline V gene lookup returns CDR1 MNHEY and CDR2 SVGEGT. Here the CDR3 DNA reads TGTGCCAGCAAGCGGGACCCCCCCTCCTACGAGCAGTACTTC. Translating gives CASKRDPPSYEQYF.

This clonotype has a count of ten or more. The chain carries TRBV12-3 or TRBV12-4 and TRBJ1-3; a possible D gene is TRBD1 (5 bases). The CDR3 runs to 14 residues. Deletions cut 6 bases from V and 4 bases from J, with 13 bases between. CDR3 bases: TGTGCCAGCAGAGTTTCTGGGGCAGGAAACACCATATATTTT. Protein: CASRVSGAGNTIYF.

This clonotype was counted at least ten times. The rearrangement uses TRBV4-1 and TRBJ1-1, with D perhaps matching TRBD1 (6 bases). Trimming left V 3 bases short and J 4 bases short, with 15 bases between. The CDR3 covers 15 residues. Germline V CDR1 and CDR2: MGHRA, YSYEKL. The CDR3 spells CASSQVQGGGTEAFF. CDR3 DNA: TGCGCCAGCAGCCAGGTACAGGGAGGTGGCACTGAAGCTTTCTTT.

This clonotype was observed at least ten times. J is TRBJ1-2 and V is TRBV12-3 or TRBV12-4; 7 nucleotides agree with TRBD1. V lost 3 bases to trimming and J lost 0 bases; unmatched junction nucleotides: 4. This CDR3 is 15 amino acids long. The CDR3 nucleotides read TGTGCCAGCAGTTTCCTGACAGGGTCTAACTATGGCTACACCTTC. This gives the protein CASSFLTGSNYGYTF.

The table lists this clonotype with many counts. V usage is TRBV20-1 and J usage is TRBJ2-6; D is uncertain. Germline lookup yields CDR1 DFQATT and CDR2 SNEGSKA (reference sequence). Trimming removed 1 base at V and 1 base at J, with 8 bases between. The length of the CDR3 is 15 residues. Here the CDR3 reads CSARAKGSGANVLTF. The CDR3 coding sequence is TGCAGTGCTAGAGCAAAGGGTTCTGGGGCCAACGTCCTGACTTTC.

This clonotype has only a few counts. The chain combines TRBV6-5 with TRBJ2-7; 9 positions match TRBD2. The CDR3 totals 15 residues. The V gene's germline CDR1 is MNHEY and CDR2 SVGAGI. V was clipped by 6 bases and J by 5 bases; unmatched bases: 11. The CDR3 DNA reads TGTGCCAGCAGCGGGCTAGCGGGGACCTTACACGAGCAGTACTTC. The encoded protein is CASSGLAGTLHEQYF.

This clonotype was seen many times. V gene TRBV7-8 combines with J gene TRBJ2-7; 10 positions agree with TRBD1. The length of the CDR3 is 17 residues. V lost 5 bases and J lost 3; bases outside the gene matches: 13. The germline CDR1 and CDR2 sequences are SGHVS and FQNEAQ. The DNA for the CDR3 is TGTGCCAGCAGCCCGAATACCGGGACAGGGGTGTTCTACGAGCAGTACTTC. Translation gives CASSPNTGTGVFYEQYF.